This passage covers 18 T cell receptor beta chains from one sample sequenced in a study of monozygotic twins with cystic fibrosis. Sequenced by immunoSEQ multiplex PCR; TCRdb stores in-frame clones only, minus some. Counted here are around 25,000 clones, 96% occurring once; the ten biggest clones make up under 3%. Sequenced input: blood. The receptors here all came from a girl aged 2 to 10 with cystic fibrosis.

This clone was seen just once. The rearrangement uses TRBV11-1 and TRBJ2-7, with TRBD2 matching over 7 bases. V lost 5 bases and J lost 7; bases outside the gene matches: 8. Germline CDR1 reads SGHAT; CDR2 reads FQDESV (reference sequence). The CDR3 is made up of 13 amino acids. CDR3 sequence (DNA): TGTGCCAGCAGCCCTCGACTAGCAAGGGAGCAGTACTTC. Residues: CASSPRLAREQYF.

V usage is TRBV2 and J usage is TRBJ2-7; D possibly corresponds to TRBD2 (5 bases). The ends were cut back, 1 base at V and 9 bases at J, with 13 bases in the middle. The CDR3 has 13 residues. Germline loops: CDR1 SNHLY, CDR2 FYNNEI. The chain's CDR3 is CASSEDDTRVQYF. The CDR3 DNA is TGTGCCAGCAGTGAAGACGATACTAGAGTGCAGTACTTC.

This CDR3 is CASSPNWDSNQPQHF. As DNA, the CDR3 is TGCGCCAGCAGTCCGAATTGGGACAGCAATCAGCCCCAGCATTTT. V and J are TRBV23-1 and TRBJ1-5; D perhaps matches TRBD1 (5 bases). TRBV23-1 is an ORF for which the function is uncertain. V lost 4 bases and J lost 1, with 11 bases in between. The CDR3 is made up of 15 amino acids.

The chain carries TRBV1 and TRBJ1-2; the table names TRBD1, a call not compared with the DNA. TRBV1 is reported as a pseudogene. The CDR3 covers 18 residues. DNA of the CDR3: TGCACCAGCAGCCAAGAAGTCCGGGACAGGGAGTTAAACTATGGCTACACCTTC. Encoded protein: CTSSQEVRDRELNYGYTF.

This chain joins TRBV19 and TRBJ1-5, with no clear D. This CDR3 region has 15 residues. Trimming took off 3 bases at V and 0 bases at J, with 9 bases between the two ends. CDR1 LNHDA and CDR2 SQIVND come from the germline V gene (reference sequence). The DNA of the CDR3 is TGTGCCAGTAGTATGGAAGGGCTTAGCAATCAGCCCCAGCATTTT. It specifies CASSMEGLSNQPQHF.

The CDR3 DNA is TGTGCCAGCCGTGGGGCCACCGGGGAGCTGTTTTTT. This codes for CASRGATGELFF. The rearrangement links TRBV9 to TRBJ2-2, with TRBD1 as a possible D gene (5 bases). This CDR3 is 12 amino acids long. Trimming shortened V by 7 bases and J by 4 bases, and 8 bases separated the two germline ends. The V gene's germline CDR1 is SGDLS and CDR2 YYNGEE.

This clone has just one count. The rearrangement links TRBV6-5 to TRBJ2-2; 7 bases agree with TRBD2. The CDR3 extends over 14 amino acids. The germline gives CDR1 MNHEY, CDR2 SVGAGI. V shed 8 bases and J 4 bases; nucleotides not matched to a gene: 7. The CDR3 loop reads CASGLLATTGELFF. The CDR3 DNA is TGTGCCAGCGGACTACTAGCGACCACCGGGGAGCTGTTTTTT.

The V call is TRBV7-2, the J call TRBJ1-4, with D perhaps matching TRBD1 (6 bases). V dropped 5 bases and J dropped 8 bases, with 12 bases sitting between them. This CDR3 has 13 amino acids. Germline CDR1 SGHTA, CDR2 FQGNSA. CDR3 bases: TGTGCCAGCAGCCAGGACAGAAGGGAAAAACTGTTTTTT. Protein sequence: CASSQDRREKLFF.

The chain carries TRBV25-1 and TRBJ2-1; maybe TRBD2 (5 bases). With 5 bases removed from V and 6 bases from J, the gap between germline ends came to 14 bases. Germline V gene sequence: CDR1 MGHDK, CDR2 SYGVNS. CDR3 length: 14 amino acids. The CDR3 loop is CASSRRAKGNEQFF. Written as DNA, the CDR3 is TGTGCCAGCAGTCGGCGGGCCAAAGGCAATGAGCAGTTCTTC.

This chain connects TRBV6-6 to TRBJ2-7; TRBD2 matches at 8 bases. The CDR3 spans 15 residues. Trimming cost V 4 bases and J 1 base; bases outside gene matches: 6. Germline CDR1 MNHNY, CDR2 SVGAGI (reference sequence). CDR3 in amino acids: CASSSSGSGSYEQYF. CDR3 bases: TGTGCCAGCAGTTCGAGCGGGAGTGGGTCCTACGAGCAGTACTTC.

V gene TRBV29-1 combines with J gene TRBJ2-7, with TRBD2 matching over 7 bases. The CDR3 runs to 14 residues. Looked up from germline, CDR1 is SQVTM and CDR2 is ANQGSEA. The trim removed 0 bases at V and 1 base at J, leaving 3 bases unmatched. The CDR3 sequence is CSVEDGGESYEQYF. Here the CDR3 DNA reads TGCAGCGTTGAAGATGGGGGGGAGTCCTACGAGCAGTACTTC.

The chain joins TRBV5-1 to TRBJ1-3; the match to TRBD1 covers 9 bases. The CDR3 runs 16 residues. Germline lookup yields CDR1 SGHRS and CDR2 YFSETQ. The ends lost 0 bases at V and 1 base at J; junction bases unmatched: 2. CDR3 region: CASSLGGTGSGNTIYF. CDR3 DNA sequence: TGCGCCAGCAGCTTGGGAGGGACAGGGTCTGGAAACACCATATATTTT.

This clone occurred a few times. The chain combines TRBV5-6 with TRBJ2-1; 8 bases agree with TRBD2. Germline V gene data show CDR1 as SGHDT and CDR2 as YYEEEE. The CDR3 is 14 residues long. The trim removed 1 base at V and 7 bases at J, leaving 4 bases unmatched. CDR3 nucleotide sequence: TGTGCCAGCAGCTTGCGCCGGGAGGGAAATGAGCAGTTCTTC. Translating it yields CASSLRREGNEQFF.

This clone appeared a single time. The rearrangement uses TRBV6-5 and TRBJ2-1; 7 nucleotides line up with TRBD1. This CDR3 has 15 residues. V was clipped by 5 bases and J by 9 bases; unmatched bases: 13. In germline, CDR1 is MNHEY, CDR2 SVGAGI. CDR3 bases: TGTGCCAGCAGTCGCTACTCGACAGGGTCGGGTGAGCAGTTCTTC. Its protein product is CASSRYSTGSGEQFF.

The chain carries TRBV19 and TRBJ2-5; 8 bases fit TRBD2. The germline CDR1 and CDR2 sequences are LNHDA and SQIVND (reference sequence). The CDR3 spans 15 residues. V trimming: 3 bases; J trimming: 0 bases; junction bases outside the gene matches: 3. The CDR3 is CASSIYSGNQETQYF. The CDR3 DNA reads TGTGCCAGTAGTATTTATAGCGGGAACCAAGAGACCCAGTACTTC.

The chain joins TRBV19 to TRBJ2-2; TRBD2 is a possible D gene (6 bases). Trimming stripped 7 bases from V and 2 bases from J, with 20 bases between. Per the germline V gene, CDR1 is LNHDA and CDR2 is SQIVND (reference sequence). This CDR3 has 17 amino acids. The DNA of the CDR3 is TGTGCCAGTAAGACTAGTTCAGGCAATGTTAACACCGGGGAGCTGTTTTTT. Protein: CASKTSSGNVNTGELFF.

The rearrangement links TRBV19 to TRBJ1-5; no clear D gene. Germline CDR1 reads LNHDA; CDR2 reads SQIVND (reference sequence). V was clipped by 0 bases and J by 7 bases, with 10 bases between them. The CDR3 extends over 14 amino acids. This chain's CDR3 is CASSIDNSRQPQHF. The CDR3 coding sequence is TGTGCCAGTAGTATAGATAACAGTAGGCAGCCCCAGCATTTT.

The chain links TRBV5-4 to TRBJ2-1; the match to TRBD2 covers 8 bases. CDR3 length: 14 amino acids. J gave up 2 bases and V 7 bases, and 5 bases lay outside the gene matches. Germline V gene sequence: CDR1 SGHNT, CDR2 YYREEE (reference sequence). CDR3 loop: CASQREYAYNEQFF. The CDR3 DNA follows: TGTGCCAGCCAGCGGGAGTACGCCTACAATGAGCAGTTCTTC.